This T cell receptor beta chain was sequenced during a study of T cell responses to AZD1222 COVID-19 vaccine. The study's findings and limits: Without day 14 samples, only post-peak T cell repertoires were studied. The span of vaccine-associated CD4 TCRs extended across spike, with dominance at 160-218 and 743-854. Donors were mostly white British, more females; clonal diversity possibly underestimated.

Germline V gene lookup returns CDR1 SGHRS and CDR2 YFSETQ. V trimming: 8 bases; J trimming: 4 bases; junction bases outside the gene matches: 9. This CDR3 is 13 amino acids long. The assay was immunoSEQ multiplex PCR, and TCRdb's table has in-frame clones only and misses some. The sample consists of 100,000 to 150,000 clones, about 89% of them appearing once. Of note for this clone: What it binds is not known.

The rearrangement uses TRBV5-1 and TRBJ2-7, with 7 bases matching TRBD1. Material: peripheral blood, obtained on day 0 of AZD1222 vaccination. This receptor was identified in an adult in good health. The CDR3 coding sequence is TGCGCCAGTAACCGGGACAGTGCTTACGAGCAGTACTTC. Protein product: CASNRDSAYEQYF.